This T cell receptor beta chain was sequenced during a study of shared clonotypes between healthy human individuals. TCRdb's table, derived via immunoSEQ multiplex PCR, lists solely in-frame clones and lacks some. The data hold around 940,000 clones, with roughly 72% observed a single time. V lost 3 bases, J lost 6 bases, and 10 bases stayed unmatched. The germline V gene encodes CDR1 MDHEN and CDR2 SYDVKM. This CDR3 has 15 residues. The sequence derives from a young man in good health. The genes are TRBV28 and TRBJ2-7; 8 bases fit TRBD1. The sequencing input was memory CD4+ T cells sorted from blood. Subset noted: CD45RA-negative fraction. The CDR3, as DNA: TGTGCCAGCAGTTTTCAGGGGGCCAGCCGGAGCGAGCAGTACTTC. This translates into CASSFQGASRSEQYF.